This entry features one T cell receptor beta chain sequence. Per the original data handling: Estimated nucleated cell counts came from reference gene primer amplification. Libraries were prepared by immunoSEQ multiplex PCR; TCRdb keeps only in-frame clonotypes and omits some of them. V, J and clone size reflect that table, while D and trimming were determined from the DNA. The sample contains roughly 260,000 clones, about 90% of which appear only once. The sample is drawn from a study of blood T cell repertoires in COVID-19. Study summary: Sites in the United States, Italy and Spain provided acute and convalescent COVID-19 samples. In each case, the material was cDNA or gDNA derived from T cells, B-cell-depleted T cells, or PBMCs.

Germline CDR1 reads SGHRS; CDR2 reads YFSETQ. V shed 2 bases and J shed 1 base, with 13 bases lying between them. This CDR3 is built from 16 residues. The chain combines TRBV5-1 with TRBJ1-3; perhaps TRBD1 as D (6 bases). The sequencing sample was made of peripheral blood. This clonotype was obtained from a woman in her forties or fifties with acute or convalescent COVID-19. This chain's CDR3 is CASSLNTGSSGNTIYF. The CDR3 nucleotides are TGCGCCAGCAGCTTAAACACAGGGTCGTCTGGAAACACCATATATTTT.